The next 18 T cell receptor beta chains were all read from a single sample in a study of CD8 T cells in ankylosing spondylitis. Study conclusions and caveats: Typical of ankylosing spondylitis blood, it appeared, was a TCR beta motif of roughly eight highly homologous variants.

These receptors have no known antigen. TCRdb fed the 5' RACE reads into MiXCR, producing one record per CDR3 protein. Of under 950,000 distinct CDR3 sequences listed, roughly 20% are singletons. Sequencing input: blood, either unsorted or a sorted T cell fraction (not recorded which). The receptor source for this set is a male donor with ankylosing spondylitis.

This clonotype was counted a few times. The V and J genes are TRBV29-1 and TRBJ2-5, with 7 bases matching TRBD2. CDR1 and CDR2 from the germline V gene are SQVTM and ANQGSEA. The J segment lost 0 bases and the V segment lost 3 bases, leaving 1 base of the junction unmatched. There are 13 residues in the CDR3. CDR3 region: CSVDGRNQETQYF. CDR3 sequence (DNA): TGCAGCGTTGACGGGAGGAACCAAGAGACCCAGTACTTC.

This sequence joins TRBV12-3 or TRBV12-4 and TRBJ2-2; D gene uncertain. Trimming removed 3 bases at V and 5 bases at J, with 13 bases between. This CDR3 has 15 residues. DNA for the CDR3: TGTGCCAGCAGTTTTCATAAACAAAATACCGGGGAGCTGTTTTTT. It translates to CASSFHKQNTGELFF.

The V gene is TRBV6-5, the J gene TRBJ1-1; D is unresolved. The CDR3 totals 13 residues. The V end lost 2 bases, the J end lost 6 bases, and 10 bases lay between the germline ends. The germline V gene has CDR1 MNHEY and CDR2 SVGAGI. DNA for the CDR3: TGTGCCAGCAGTTACCGAGTGCAGGCTGAAGCTTTCTTT. Protein sequence: CASSYRVQAEAFF.

The V gene is TRBV9, the J gene TRBJ2-3, with TRBD2 matching over 11 bases. The CDR3 has 15 residues. V lost 6 bases to trimming and J lost 6 bases; unmatched junction nucleotides: 9. Looked up from germline, CDR1 is SGDLS and CDR2 is YYNGEE. CDR3 bases: TGTGCCAGCAATGGTTGGGGACTAGCGGCGGATACGCAGTATTTT. This codes for CASNGWGLAADTQYF.

V and J are TRBV7-3 and TRBJ2-5; D gene uncertain. Germline values: CDR1 SGHTA, CDR2 FQGTGA. Trimming cost V 1 base and J 4 bases, with 4 bases left between them. The CDR3 sequence is 12 residues long. The CDR3 DNA reads TGTGCCAGCAGCTTAATGTCAGAGACCCAGTACTTC. Translation gives CASSLMSETQYF.

This clonotype came up a few times. This chain connects TRBV20-1 to TRBJ2-5; 7 bases line up with TRBD2. The J segment lost 4 bases and the V segment lost 1 base, leaving 3 bases of the junction unmatched. Germline V gene sequence: CDR1 DFQATT, CDR2 SNEGSKA (reference sequence). This CDR3 is built from 13 residues. CDR3 loop: CSARGLAGETQYF. DNA of the CDR3: TGCAGTGCTAGAGGACTAGCCGGAGAGACCCAGTACTTC.

This clonotype has only a few counts. V and J are TRBV11-1 and TRBJ2-7; the D gene could be TRBD1 or TRBD2 (6 bases each). Germline-derived CDR1 and CDR2 are SGHAT and FQDESV (reference sequence). CDR3 length: 14 amino acids. Trimming removed 3 bases at V and 3 bases at J, with 12 bases between. CDR3 region: CASSFRGDHYEQYF. CDR3 bases: TGTGCCAGCAGCTTTAGGGGGGACCACTACGAGCAGTACTTC.

This clonotype was found a few times. The V call is TRBV7-8, the J call TRBJ2-3; D unclear. V dropped 0 bases and J dropped 2 bases, with 15 bases sitting between them. Germline V gene sequence: CDR1 SGHVS, CDR2 FQNEAQ. The length of the CDR3 is 17 residues. CDR3 bases: TGTGCCAGCAGCTTAGCGGAAGGAACCACCGACACAGATACGCAGTATTTT. It yields the protein CASSLAEGTTDTDTQYF.

This clonotype was found a few times. The chain links TRBV5-1 to TRBJ2-7; TRBD1 matches at 7 bases. Germline CDR1 and CDR2: SGHRS and YFSETQ. The CDR3 has 15 amino acids. J was trimmed by 2 bases and V by 3 bases; bases with no gene match: 8. CDR3 sequence reads: CASSSYRGVAYEQYF. The CDR3 nucleotides read TGCGCCAGCAGCTCGTACAGGGGTGTAGCCTACGAGCAGTACTTC.

This clonotype has more than one count but fewer than ten. The chain links TRBV12-3 or TRBV12-4 to TRBJ2-2; 7 bases are a match to TRBD1. Trimming removed 8 bases from V and 9 bases from J; junction bases left unmatched: 15. The CDR3 covers 15 residues. The CDR3 here is CASVLTGTVNRELFF. CDR3 DNA sequence: TGTGCCAGCGTTTTAACCGGGACAGTAAACCGGGAGCTGTTTTTT.

The chain has TRBV6-5 and TRBJ2-7; either TRBD1 or TRBD2 may supply D (5 bases each). In germline, CDR1 is MNHEY, CDR2 SVGAGI. There are 13 residues in the CDR3. V lost 2 bases to trimming and J lost 5 bases, with 10 bases between them. The CDR3 bases are TGTGCCAGCAGTTACAATCGGGGCAACGAGCAGTACTTC. Encoded protein: CASSYNRGNEQYF.

The gene calls are TRBV7-9 and TRBJ2-3; 7 positions match TRBD1. With V trimmed by 3 bases and J by 0 bases, 9 bases remained unmatched. Germline lookup yields CDR1 SEHNR and CDR2 FQNEAQ (reference sequence). This CDR3 has 17 amino acids. The CDR3 loop reads CASSFATSGGSTDTQYF. The CDR3 nucleotides are TGTGCCAGCAGCTTCGCGACCTCAGGGGGTAGCACAGATACGCAGTATTTT.

This chain uses TRBV10-3 with TRBJ2-1; a possible D gene is TRBD1 (5 bases). The CDR3 contains 15 residues. V was trimmed by 8 bases and J by 4 bases, leaving 18 bases between them. CDR1 ENHRY and CDR2 SYGVKD come from the germline V gene. CDR3 loop: CAIGRLSKGYNEQFF. The CDR3 DNA reads TGTGCCATCGGACGGCTATCTAAGGGGTACAATGAGCAGTTCTTC.

This clonotype occurred a few times. The chain recombines TRBV12-3 or TRBV12-4 with TRBJ2-3; D may be TRBD1 (7 bases). CDR3 length: 15 residues. The V end lost 3 bases, the J end lost 3 bases, and 13 bases lay between the germline ends. DNA of the CDR3: TGTGCCAGCAGTTTTTTTTCAGGGGGGACAGATACGCAGTATTTT. Its translation is CASSFFSGGTDTQYF.

This chain joins TRBV4-1 and TRBJ1-1; TRBD1 is a possible D gene (6 bases). Looked up from germline, CDR1 is MGHRA and CDR2 is YSYEKL. The CDR3 is 13 residues long. The V end lost 3 bases, the J end lost 7 bases, and 12 bases lay between the germline ends. Written as DNA, the CDR3 is TGCGCCAGCAGCCAGTCGGTACAGGGTGAAGCTTTCTTT. Protein product: CASSQSVQGEAFF.

The chain carries TRBV5-1 and TRBJ1-2; D gene ambiguous. Trimming pared 7 bases from V and 4 bases from J, leaving 20 bases between. Germline CDR1 is SGHRS and CDR2 is YFSETQ. This CDR3 comprises 15 residues. In DNA form, the CDR3 reads TGCGCCAGCGGAACGGATCCGCAAACCTCCTATGGCTACACCTTC. It is translated as CASGTDPQTSYGYTF.

This clonotype was found a few times. The V call is TRBV6-5, the J call TRBJ2-6, with 7 bases lining up with TRBD1. V lost 2 bases and J lost 4; bases outside the gene matches: 8. This CDR3 has 17 residues. Per the germline V gene, CDR1 is MNHEY and CDR2 is SVGAGI. CDR3 DNA sequence: TGTGCCAGCAGTTACGCCTCGACAGGGTCCGGGGCCAACGTCCTGACTTTC. It specifies CASSYASTGSGANVLTF.

V usage is TRBV29-1 and J usage is TRBJ2-1; 7 nucleotides line up with TRBD2. The germline gives CDR1 SQVTM, CDR2 ANQGSEA. With V trimmed by 8 bases and J by 6 bases, 10 bases remained unmatched. The CDR3 spans 13 residues. CDR3 amino acids: CSTGWDYFNEQFF. The CDR3 nucleotides read TGCAGCACCGGATGGGACTATTTCAATGAGCAGTTCTTC.